This T cell receptor beta chain was sequenced for a study of blood T cell repertoires in COVID-19. As for the study in general: T cells, B-cell-depleted T cells, or PBMCs provided the cDNA or gDNA that served as material.

Method: immunoSEQ multiplex PCR; TCRdb's copy keeps in-frame clones and lacks some. Of 80,000 to 100,000 clones listed, about 90% are singletons. The CDR3 has 15 residues. Germline V gives CDR1 SGHTA, CDR2 FQGTGA. The V end was cut by 1 base, the J end by 4 bases, with 13 bases between. The source material was peripheral blood. The TCR comes from a man aged 70-80 years with acute or convalescent COVID-19. The rearrangement joins TRBV7-3 to TRBJ1-1; D is undetermined. The CDR3 loop is CASSLSPGMSTEAFF. CDR3 DNA sequence: TGTGCCAGCAGCTTAAGTCCGGGGATGAGCACTGAAGCTTTCTTT.